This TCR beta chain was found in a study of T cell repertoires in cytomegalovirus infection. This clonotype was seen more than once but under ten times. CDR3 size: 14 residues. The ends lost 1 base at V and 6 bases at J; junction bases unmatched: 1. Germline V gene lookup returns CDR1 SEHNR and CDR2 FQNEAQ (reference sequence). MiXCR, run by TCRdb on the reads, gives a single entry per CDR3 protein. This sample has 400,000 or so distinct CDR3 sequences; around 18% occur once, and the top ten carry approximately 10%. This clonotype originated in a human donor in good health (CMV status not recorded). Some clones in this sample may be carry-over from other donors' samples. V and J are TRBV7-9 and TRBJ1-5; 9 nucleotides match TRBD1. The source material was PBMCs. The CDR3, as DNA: TGTGCCAGCAGCTTAGGGGACAGGGCTCAGCCCCAGCATTTT. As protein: CASSLGDRAQPQHF.